Included here is one T cell receptor beta chain sequence, with context. The antigen is not known. These data belong to a study of cytomegalovirus exposure and HLA in healthy donors. Study details: The roughly 110 validation repertoires were reported in a later analysis to have been generated on the same platform as the approximately 700 first-cohort repertoires. The study's findings and limits: The tendency of first-cohort TCR clusters to co-occur in the roughly 110 validation repertoires was the finding of a later analysis. Confirmation in vitro established that a few CMV-associated chains were specific for CMV antigens.

Profiled with immunoSEQ multiplex PCR; TCRdb holds only in-frame clones, not every one. This table has 100,000 to 150,000 clones, about 96% appearing once. CDR1 and CDR2 (germline): MNHEY, SMNVEV (reference sequence). Deletions cut 6 bases from V and 0 bases from J, with 15 bases between. The CDR3 is 15 residues long. Material for sequencing was PBMCs. The chain couples TRBV27 to TRBJ2-7; tentative D call: TRBD2 (6 bases). The TCR sequence derives from a man in his late teens or twenties in good health and CMV-seronegative. As DNA, the CDR3 is TGTGCCAGCAGCTCGACGGGACTTAGCTCCTACGAGCAGTACTTC. It is translated as CASSSTGLSSYEQYF.